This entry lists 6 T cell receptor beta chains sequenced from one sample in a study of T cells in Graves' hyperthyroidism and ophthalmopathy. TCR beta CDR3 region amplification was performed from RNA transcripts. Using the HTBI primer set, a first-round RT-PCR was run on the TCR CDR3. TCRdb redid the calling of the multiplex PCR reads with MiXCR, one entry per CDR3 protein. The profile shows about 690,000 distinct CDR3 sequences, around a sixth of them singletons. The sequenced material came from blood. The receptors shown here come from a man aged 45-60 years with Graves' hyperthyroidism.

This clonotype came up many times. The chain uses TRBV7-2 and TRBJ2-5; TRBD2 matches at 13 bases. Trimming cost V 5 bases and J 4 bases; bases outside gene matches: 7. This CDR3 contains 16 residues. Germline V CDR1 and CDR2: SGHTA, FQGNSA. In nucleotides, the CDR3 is TGTGCCAGCAGCACACGGACTAGCGGGAGTGTAGAGACCCAGTACTTC. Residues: CASSTRTSGSVETQYF.

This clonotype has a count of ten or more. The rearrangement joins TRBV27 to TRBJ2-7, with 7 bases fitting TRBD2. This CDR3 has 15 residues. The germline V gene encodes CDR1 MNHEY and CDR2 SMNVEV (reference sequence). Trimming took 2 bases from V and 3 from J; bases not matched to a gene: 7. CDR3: CASSLKGGESYEQYF. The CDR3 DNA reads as TGTGCCAGCAGTTTAAAGGGAGGGGAAAGCTACGAGCAGTACTTC.

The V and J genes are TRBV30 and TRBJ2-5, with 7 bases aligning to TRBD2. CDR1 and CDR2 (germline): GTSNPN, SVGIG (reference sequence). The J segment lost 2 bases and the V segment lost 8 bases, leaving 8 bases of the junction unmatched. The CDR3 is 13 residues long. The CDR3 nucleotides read TGTGCCGGTTCTAGCGGCGGACAAGAGACCCAGTACTTC. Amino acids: CAGSSGGQETQYF.

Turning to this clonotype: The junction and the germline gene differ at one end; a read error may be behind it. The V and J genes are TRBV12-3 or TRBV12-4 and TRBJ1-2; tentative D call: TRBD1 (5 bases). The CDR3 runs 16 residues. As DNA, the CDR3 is TGTGTCAGCAGTTTAGGTGCGAGTTGGGGGAACTATGGCTACACCTTC. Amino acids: CVSSLGASWGNYGYTF.

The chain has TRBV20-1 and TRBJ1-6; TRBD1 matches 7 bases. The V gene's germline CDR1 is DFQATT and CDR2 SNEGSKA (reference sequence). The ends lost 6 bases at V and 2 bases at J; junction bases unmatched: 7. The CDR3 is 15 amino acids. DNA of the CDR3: TGCAGTGCACTTTTCGACAGGGCCTATAATTCACCCCTCCACTTT. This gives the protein CSALFDRAYNSPLHF.

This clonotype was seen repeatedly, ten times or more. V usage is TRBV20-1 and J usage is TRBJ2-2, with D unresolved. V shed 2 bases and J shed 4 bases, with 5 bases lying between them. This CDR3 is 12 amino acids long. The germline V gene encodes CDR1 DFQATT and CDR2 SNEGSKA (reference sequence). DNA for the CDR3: TGCAGTGCTAGAAGAGCCACCGGGGAGCTGTTTTTT. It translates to CSARRATGELFF.